This TCR beta chain came from a study of blood T cell repertoires in COVID-19. This clone was seen a single time. In the authors' methods: Estimation of nucleated cell counts was performed using reference gene primer amplification. Sequencing was performed with immunoSEQ multiplex PCR; in TCRdb, only in-frame clones are kept and a portion is missing. The D gene and trimming were derived from the DNA, and the V and J assignments and clone size from that table. The sample lists about 130,000 clones; approximately 70% were seen once. Germline CDR1 and CDR2: SQVTM and ANQGSEA. V trimming: 4 bases; J trimming: 3 bases; junction bases outside the gene matches: 6. CDR3 length: 14 residues.

The receptor's source is a woman aged 70-85 years with acute or convalescent COVID-19. This rearrangement joins TRBV29-1 to TRBJ2-7; TRBD1 aligns across 10 bases. Material for sequencing was peripheral blood. The CDR3 DNA reads TGCAGCGTTGGGGGGGACAGGGGATTCTACGAGCAGTACTTC. Translated, it gives CSVGGDRGFYEQYF.